This T cell receptor beta chain originates from a study of cytomegalovirus exposure and HLA in healthy donors. Study at large: Genetic ancestry analysis placed over 75% of the 410 or so donors that were genotyped in the Caucasian-associated cluster.

Germline trimming cut 0 bases from V and 1 base from J; bases unmatched to any gene: 12. This CDR3 comprises 19 residues. Germline values: CDR1 LGHNA, CDR2 YSLEER. This clone came up once. Its cognate antigen is unknown. With 60 Vbeta and 13 Jbeta primers, the PCR was carried out. Sequencing was performed with immunoSEQ multiplex PCR; in TCRdb, only in-frame clones are kept and a portion is missing. The sample has some 90,000 clones, around 81% seen once. Study conclusions and caveats: Several of the most significant clusters appeared, in a later analysis, to be linked to common viral pathogens. TCR beta V- and J-gene trimming was later associated with a missense DCLRE1C variant.

The TCR sequence derives from a woman in her 70s in good health and CMV-seropositive. The sequenced material came from PBMCs. The chain employs TRBV4-3 and TRBJ2-3, with TRBD2 matching over 8 bases. CDR3 nucleotide sequence: TGCGCCAGCAGCCAAGACCCGACCGGGAGGGCCCGGGGCACAGATACGCAGTATTTT. Protein product: CASSQDPTGRARGTDTQYF.